These 27 T cell receptor beta chains share one sample of origin, sequenced in a study of blood T cell repertoires in COVID-19. Using immunoSEQ multiplex PCR, the repertoire was profiled, and TCRdb retains in-frame clones only, with some absent. Among over 250,000 clones listed, around 90% were seen once. The sequenced material came from PBMCs or T cells enriched from blood (not recorded which). Source of these receptors: a woman aged 18 to 35 who had recovered from COVID-19.

V usage is TRBV7-2 and J usage is TRBJ2-3; tentatively, D is TRBD2 (5 bases). Germline V CDR1 and CDR2: SGHTA, FQGNSA. The ends were cut back, 7 bases at V and 0 bases at J, with 20 bases in the middle. CDR3 length: 17 residues. In DNA form, the CDR3 reads TGTGCCAGCACCCCCTCATCGAGCGGTTTTAGCACAGATACGCAGTATTTT. Translating it yields CASTPSSSGFSTDTQYF.

The chain is built from TRBV7-6 and TRBJ2-5; 7 bases match TRBD2. The CDR3 is 18 residues long. With V trimmed by 4 bases and J by 1 base, 15 bases remained unmatched. Germline V lookup: CDR1 SGHVS, CDR2 FNYEAQ. In DNA, the CDR3 is TGTGCCAGCAGCTCATTCTTGAGACTAGCCCCGAGCCAAGAGACCCAGTACTTC. This encodes CASSSFLRLAPSQETQYF.

This clone was seen a handful of times. The chain recombines TRBV6-2 or TRBV6-3 with TRBJ2-7; 8 nucleotides match TRBD1. This CDR3 is built from 16 residues. The V and J ends lost 0 bases and 2 bases, in that order; junction bases with no gene match: 6. The germline V gene encodes CDR1 MNHEY and CDR2 SVGEGT. The chain's CDR3 is CASSYSTGATPYEQYF. The CDR3 DNA reads TGTGCCAGCAGTTACTCGACAGGGGCGACTCCCTACGAGCAGTACTTC.

The V and J genes are TRBV6-4 and TRBJ2-2; 10 bases are shared with TRBD2. In germline, CDR1 is MRHNA, CDR2 SNTAGT. The CDR3 has 16 residues. V was clipped by 4 bases and J by 4 bases; unmatched bases: 6. The CDR3: CASSAGTSVGTGELFF. Written as DNA, the CDR3 is TGTGCCAGCAGTGCCGGGACTAGCGTCGGCACCGGGGAGCTGTTTTTT.

The chain couples TRBV13 to TRBJ1-2, with 9 bases that match TRBD1. The germline V gene encodes CDR1 PRHDT and CDR2 FYEKMQ (reference sequence). The CDR3 length is 13 residues. J gave up 8 bases and V 5 bases, and 6 bases lay outside the gene matches. The CDR3 DNA sequence: TGTGCCAGCAGCCAGACAGGGGGGGGAGGCTACACCTTC. It specifies CASSQTGGGGYTF. The full variable domain, in which reference TRBV13 and TRBJ1-2 provide the parts outside the CDR3, is AAGVIQSPRHLIKEKRETATLKCYPIPRHDTVYWYQQGPGQDPQFLISFYEKMQSDKGSIPDRFSAQQFSDYHSELNMSSLELGDSALYFCASSQTGGGGYTFGSGTRLTVV.

This rearrangement joins TRBV29-1 to TRBJ2-6; the D gene is possibly TRBD1 (5 bases). The V and J ends lost 6 bases and 0 bases respectively, with 15 bases between them. The CDR3 is 16 residues long. CDR1 is SQVTM and CDR2 is ANQGSEA in the germline V gene. The CDR3 region is CSVLIRVPSGANVLTF. DNA for the CDR3: TGCAGCGTATTAATCAGGGTTCCCTCTGGGGCCAACGTCCTGACTTTC.

This clone showed up just a few times. The chain carries TRBV7-9 and TRBJ1-5; the match to TRBD1 covers 9 bases. This CDR3 region has 17 residues. The ends lost 7 bases at V and 0 bases at J; junction bases unmatched: 10. Germline V gene sequence: CDR1 SEHNR, CDR2 FQNEAQ (reference sequence). CDR3 amino acids: CASTFWTGAVSNQPQHF. The CDR3 DNA reads TGTGCCAGCACCTTCTGGACAGGGGCTGTTAGCAATCAGCCCCAGCATTTT.

The CDR3 spells CASSQDYMLAGNQETQYF. DNA for the CDR3: TGTGCCAGCAGCCAAGATTATATGCTAGCGGGGAACCAAGAGACCCAGTACTTC. The chain joins TRBV4-2 to TRBJ2-5, with 9 bases lining up with TRBD2. The CDR3 length is 18 residues. Germline V gene data show CDR1 as LGHNA and CDR2 as YNFKEQ. V dropped 0 bases and J dropped 0; count of bases not matched to a gene: 8.

The gene calls are TRBV19 and TRBJ2-7, with D unresolved. The CDR3 consists of 14 residues. Trimming cost V 4 bases and J 3 bases, with 13 bases left between them. The germline CDR1 and CDR2 sequences are LNHDA and SQIVND (reference sequence). CDR3 coding DNA: TGTGCCAGTAGTACCCAGGTGGTGGGCTACGAGCAGTACTTC. Translating it yields CASSTQVVGYEQYF. Full variable domain (remainder filled in from reference TRBV19 and TRBJ2-7): DGGITQSPKYLFRKEGQNVTLSCEQNLNHDAMYWYRQDPGQGLRLIYYSQIVNDFQKGDIAEGYSVSREKKESFPLTVTSAQKNPTAFYLCASSTQVVGYEQYFGPGTRLTVT.

A remark on this clone: The junction departs from the called germline gene at one end, perhaps through a read error. CDR3 sequence (DNA): TGTGCCCGCAGACCGGGACACGCGGATTCACCCCTCCACTTT. Translation: CARRPGHADSPLHF. This chain joins TRBV2 and TRBJ1-6; maybe TRBD1 (6 bases). From germline, CDR1 is SNHLY and CDR2 FYNNEI. CDR3 length: 14 amino acids. The full variable domain, rest sourced from reference TRBV2 and TRBJ1-6, is EPEVTQTPSHQVTQMGQEVILRCVPISNHLYFYWYRQILGQKVEFLVSFYNNEISEKSEIFDDQFSVERPDGSNFTLKIRSTKLEDSAMYFCARRPGHADSPLHFGNGTRLTVT.

This chain connects TRBV20-1 to TRBJ2-1; 7 bases agree with TRBD2. The ends lost 3 bases at V and 1 base at J; junction bases unmatched: 9. The CDR3 totals 16 residues. In germline, CDR1 is DFQATT, CDR2 SNEGSKA (reference sequence). CDR3 sequence (DNA): TGCAGTGCTAGTGGAGCGGGGAGAGGATCCTACAATGAGCAGTTCTTC. This encodes CSASGAGRGSYNEQFF.

The chain carries TRBV9 and TRBJ2-7; D perhaps matches TRBD2 (6 bases). Germline-derived CDR1 and CDR2 are SGDLS and YYNGEE. The CDR3 is 14 residues long. V was trimmed by 2 bases and J by 5 bases, leaving 14 bases between them. The CDR3 coding sequence is TGTGCCAGCAGCGTTGGAGGGGATTGGGACGAGCAGTACTTC. Its protein is CASSVGGDWDEQYF.

The chain couples TRBV30 to TRBJ2-5; D is undetermined. CDR1 GTSNPN and CDR2 SVGIG come from the germline V gene (reference sequence). The germline V and J ends were trimmed by 8 bases and 7 bases, with 20 bases remaining between them. This CDR3 region has 13 residues. The CDR3 here is CASAAEAMGTQYF. In DNA, the CDR3 is TGTGCCAGCGCAGCCGAGGCGATGGGGACCCAGTACTTC.

The V and J genes are TRBV5-4 and TRBJ1-1; 8 bases are a match to TRBD1. V dropped 4 bases and J dropped 4; count of bases not matched to a gene: 9. This CDR3 has 15 amino acids. CDR1 and CDR2 (germline): SGHNT, YYREEE (reference sequence). The DNA of the CDR3 is TGTGCCAGCAGCGCCGGACAGGGCAGAGGCACTGAAGCTTTCTTT. Residues: CASSAGQGRGTEAFF.

The V and J genes are TRBV2 and TRBJ2-7, with D maybe TRBD1 (6 bases). The CDR3 consists of 12 residues. Trimming took 2 bases from V and 6 from J, leaving 8 bases between them. The germline V gene has CDR1 SNHLY and CDR2 FYNNEI. CDR3 bases: TGTGCCAGCAGTGAACAGGGGTTCGAGCAGTACTTC. It is translated as CASSEQGFEQYF.

This chain joins TRBV28 and TRBJ1-1; 7 bases align to TRBD1. Trimming removed 5 bases from V and 5 bases from J; junction bases left unmatched: 5. This CDR3 is built from 13 residues. The germline gives CDR1 MDHEN, CDR2 SYDVKM. The DNA for the CDR3 is TGTGCCAGCAGTCGGACAGGACTTACTGAAGCTTTCTTT. It codes for CASSRTGLTEAFF. The whole variable domain, remainder taken from reference TRBV28 and TRBJ1-1, is DVKVTQSSRYLVKRTGEKVFLECVQDMDHENMFWYRQDPGLGLRLIYFSYDVKMKEKGDIPEGYSVSREKKERFSLILESASTNQTSMYLCASSRTGLTEAFFGQGTRLTVV.

This clone was counted a single time. This chain connects TRBV9 to TRBJ1-1; D call uncertain. The CDR3 extends over 13 amino acids. From germline, CDR1 is SGDLS and CDR2 YYNGEE. Trimming shortened V by 3 bases and J by 5 bases, and 11 bases separated the two germline ends. As DNA, the CDR3 is TGTGCCAGCAGCGACCAGGCGGGGACTGAAGCTTTCTTT. Protein sequence: CASSDQAGTEAFF. Variable domain in full (rest from reference TRBV9 and TRBJ1-1): DSGVTQTPKHLITATGQRVTLRCSPRSGDLSVYWYQQSLDQGLQFLIQYYNGEERAKGNILERFSAQQFPDLHSELNLSSLELGDSALYFCASSDQAGTEAFFGQGTRLTVV.

The chain couples TRBV18 to TRBJ1-1; 7 nucleotides agree with TRBD1. CDR3 length: 12 residues. V was pared by 6 bases and J by 3 bases, with 1 base of the junction left unmatched. CDR1 KGHSH and CDR2 LQKENI come from the germline V gene. The CDR3 coding sequence is TGTGCCAGCTCCCAGGGGGACACTGAAGCTTTCTTT. It is translated as CASSQGDTEAFF.

This chain links TRBV5-1 with TRBJ1-2; 8 positions match TRBD1. V lost 0 bases to trimming and J lost 6 bases; unmatched junction nucleotides: 7. This CDR3 is 15 amino acids long. The germline V gene has CDR1 SGHRS and CDR2 YFSETQ. The CDR3 nucleotides read TGCGCCAGCAGCTTGGGACCGGGACAGGCCCATGGCTACACCTTC. Residues: CASSLGPGQAHGYTF.

The rearrangement joins TRBV7-2 to TRBJ2-3; D is possibly TRBD2 (5 bases). The CDR3 contains 16 residues. From germline, CDR1 is SGHTA and CDR2 FQGNSA. V was pared by 1 base and J by 2 bases, with 13 bases between. The CDR3 reads CASSLDGGLFTDTQYF. The CDR3 coding sequence is TGTGCCAGCAGCTTAGATGGCGGGCTATTCACAGATACGCAGTATTTT.

The rearrangement uses TRBV7-8 and TRBJ2-1, with TRBD2 matching 9 bases. In germline, CDR1 is SGHVS, CDR2 FQNEAQ. The CDR3 has 16 residues. Trimming at V came to 5 bases and at J to 3 bases, leaving 8 bases not matched to a gene. CDR3 region: CASSLTGTSYYNEQFF. The CDR3, as DNA: TGTGCCAGCAGCCTAACCGGGACTAGCTACTACAATGAGCAGTTCTTC. The full variable domain, completed using reference TRBV7-8 and TRBJ2-1, is GAGVSQSPRYKVAKRGQDVALRCDPISGHVSLFWYQQALGQGPEFLTYFQNEAQLDKSGLPSDRFFAERPEGSVSTLKIQRTQQEDSAVYLCASSLTGTSYYNEQFFGPGTRLTVL.

The gene calls are TRBV30 and TRBJ2-1, with TRBD2 identical over 10 bases. The junction had 6 bases not matched to a gene; V was cut back by 1 base and J by 6 bases. The CDR3 runs 15 residues. Germline lookup yields CDR1 GTSNPN and CDR2 SVGIG (reference sequence). The CDR3 nucleotides read TGTGCCTGGAGTGGGGGGACTAGCGAGATCAATGAGCAGTTCTTC. Encoded protein: CAWSGGTSEINEQFF.

As regards this clone: An end of the junction does not agree with germline; a read error may underlie this. The rearrangement joins TRBV19 to TRBJ2-2, with 8 bases identical to TRBD1. Germline assignment: CDR1 LNHDA and CDR2 SQIVND (reference sequence). The CDR3 sequence is 14 residues long. The CDR3 loop is CASSTPGGGPYYIF. In DNA, the CDR3 is TGTGCCAGTAGTACGCCAGGGGGCGGCCCCTATTATATTTTT.

J is TRBJ2-1 and V is TRBV12-3 or TRBV12-4, with unresolved D. The V gene lost 3 bases and the J gene lost 6 bases, with 9 bases spanning the gap. The CDR3 has 13 residues. This chain's CDR3 is CASSLSGSNEQFF. The CDR3 DNA reads TGTGCCAGCAGTTTGTCAGGTAGCAATGAGCAGTTCTTC.

The V call is TRBV5-6, the J call TRBJ1-1; no clear D gene. Germline V gene data show CDR1 as SGHDT and CDR2 as YYEEEE. Trimming removed 2 bases from V and 6 bases from J, with 17 bases in between. This CDR3 spans 15 amino acids. For the CDR3, the DNA is TGTGCCAGCAGCTTAATCACCTACGGGTGGGCTGAAGCTTTCTTT. It encodes CASSLITYGWAEAFF. The variable domain in full, completed from reference TRBV5-6 and TRBJ1-1, reads DAGVTQSPTHLIKTRGQQVTLRCSPKSGHDTVSWYQQALGQGPQFIFQYYEEEERQRGNFPDRFSGHQFPNYSSELNVNALLLGDSALYLCASSLITYGWAEAFFGQGTRLTVV.

This clone was seen just once. The rearrangement links TRBV7-2 to TRBJ1-4, with D possibly matching TRBD1 (5 bases). In germline, CDR1 is SGHTA, CDR2 FQGNSA. Trimming took 0 bases from V and 8 from J, leaving 19 bases between them. The CDR3 contains 17 residues. The CDR3: CASSLAPAGTGEEKLFF. The CDR3 DNA follows: TGTGCCAGCAGCTTAGCACCCGCCGGCACGGGGGAGGAAAAACTGTTTTTT.

This clone is a singleton in its sample. The chain employs TRBV28 and TRBJ1-4, with 7 bases that match TRBD1. This CDR3 region has 17 residues. J lost 7 bases, V lost 6 bases, and 17 bases had no gene match. Germline-derived CDR1 and CDR2 are MDHEN and SYDVKM. CDR3 protein: CASRGRRDSPFGEKLFF. CDR3 nucleotides: TGTGCCAGCAGAGGCCGAAGGGACAGCCCCTTTGGTGAAAAACTGTTTTTT.